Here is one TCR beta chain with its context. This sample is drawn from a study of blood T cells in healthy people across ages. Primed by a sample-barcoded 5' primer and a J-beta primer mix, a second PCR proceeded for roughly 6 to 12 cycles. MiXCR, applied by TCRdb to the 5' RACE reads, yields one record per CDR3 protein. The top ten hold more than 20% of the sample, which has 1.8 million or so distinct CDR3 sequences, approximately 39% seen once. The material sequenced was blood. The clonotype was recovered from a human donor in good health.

The CDR3 nucleotides read TGTGCCAGCAGCCAACAGGGAAATAGCAATCAGCCCCAGCATTTT. Its translation: CASSQQGNSNQPQHF. The genes are TRBV7-2 and TRBJ1-5, with D tentatively TRBD1 (6 bases). Germline CDR1 and CDR2: SGHTA and FQGNSA. This CDR3 has 15 residues. Trimming shortened V by 5 bases and J by 0 bases, and 11 bases separated the two germline ends.